A single sample gave rise to the 25 T cell receptor beta chains below, sequenced in a study of OX40 agonist ivuxolimab in advanced cancers. Assay used: immunoSEQ multiplex PCR; TCRdb lists only in-frame clones, some missing. The sample comprises over 65,000 clones, roughly 84% of which are singletons, and less than 0.9% rests with the top ten. The sequencing here drew on CD4+ or CD8+ T cells sorted from blood, taken in a trial of the OX40 agonist ivuxolimab. The source is an adult with an advanced solid tumor such as melanoma, head and neck, liver or kidney cancer.

The V gene is TRBV10-3, the J gene TRBJ2-3; TRBD1 might be the D (5 bases). CDR1 and CDR2 (germline): ENHRY, SYGVKD. The CDR3 consists of 14 residues. Between the trimmed V and J ends, which lost 2 bases and 4 bases, there was a span of 10 bases. CDR3 in amino acids: CAISERQGPDTQYF. For the CDR3, the DNA is TGTGCCATCAGTGAGCGGCAGGGTCCAGATACGCAGTATTTT.

DNA for the CDR3: TGTGCCTGGACACGCGGGGCCATTGGGGGAAACACCATATATTTT. This translates into CAWTRGAIGGNTIYF. This chain links TRBV30 with TRBJ1-3, with a tentative D call TRBD1 (5 bases). CDR3 length equals 15 residues. Looked up from germline, CDR1 is GTSNPN and CDR2 is SVGIG (reference sequence). Trimming took 4 bases from V and 4 from J, leaving 17 bases between them.

A note on this clone: The sample carries other DNA sequences with the same CDR3. The rearrangement joins TRBV28 to TRBJ2-7, with D unresolved. V was clipped by 2 bases and J by 4 bases, with 3 bases between them. CDR3 length equals 11 residues. Germline V lookup: CDR1 MDHEN, CDR2 SYDVKM. The CDR3 here is CASSLDYEQYF. The CDR3 region has the DNA TGTGCCAGCAGTTTAGATTACGAGCAGTACTTC.

The CDR3 DNA is TGCGCCAGCAGCTTGGCAGTCACCGGACTAGCGGGATTAGATACGCAGTATTTT. Its protein is CASSLAVTGLAGLDTQYF. This chain uses TRBV5-1 with TRBJ2-3; 12 bases line up with TRBD2. The junction had 10 bases not matched to a gene; V was cut back by 0 bases and J by 5 bases. The germline V gene has CDR1 SGHRS and CDR2 YFSETQ. The CDR3 consists of 18 residues. Based on the CDR3 plus reference TRBV5-1 and TRBJ2-3, the full variable domain is KAGVTQTPRYLIKTRGQQVTLSCSPISGHRSVSWYQQTPGQGLQFLFEYFSETQRNKGNFPGRFSGRQFSNSRSEMNVSTLELGDSALYLCASSLAVTGLAGLDTQYFGPGTRLTVL.

This rearrangement joins TRBV19 to TRBJ1-1; 9 bases line up with TRBD1. Germline values: CDR1 LNHDA, CDR2 SQIVND (reference sequence). J lost 6 bases, V lost 4 bases, and 6 bases had no gene match. The CDR3 has 14 residues. CDR3 DNA: TGTGCCAGTAGTACGGGACAGGGTACCCCTGAAGCTTTCTTT. Its protein product is CASSTGQGTPEAFF.

This clone was seen ten or more times. The rearrangement uses TRBV27 and TRBJ2-7; TRBD1 might be the D (5 bases). The ends were cut back, 5 bases at V and 2 bases at J, with 13 bases in the middle. This CDR3 region has 14 residues. CDR1 and CDR2 (germline): MNHEY, SMNVEV (reference sequence). For the CDR3, the DNA is TGTGCCAGCAGTCAAGGGGTGGTTGCCTACGAGCAGTACTTC. It codes for CASSQGVVAYEQYF.

The chain employs TRBV29-1 and TRBJ1-3; D is undetermined. V gave up 0 bases and J gave up 1 base, with 4 bases separating them. In germline, CDR1 is SQVTM, CDR2 ANQGSEA. The CDR3 spans 13 residues. The CDR3, as DNA: TGCAGCGTTGAAGAACTGTCTGGAAACACCATATATTTT. Its translation is CSVEELSGNTIYF.

This chain joins TRBV18 and TRBJ2-6; the match to TRBD1 covers 9 bases. The ends lost 4 bases at V and 3 bases at J; junction bases unmatched: 4. Germline CDR1 and CDR2: KGHSH and LQKENI. This CDR3 is 16 amino acids long. CDR3 DNA sequence: TGTGCCAGCTCACAACAGGGGGCGAGTGGGGCCAACGTCCTGACTTTC. This codes for CASSQQGASGANVLTF.

The V gene is TRBV12-5, the J gene TRBJ2-1, with a tentative D call TRBD1 (5 bases). The germline V gene encodes CDR1 LGHNT and CDR2 FRNRAP. Trimming left V 4 bases short and J 9 bases short, with 13 bases between. CDR3 length equals 13 residues. The CDR3 region is CASGSATDSEQFF. The CDR3 DNA follows: TGTGCTAGTGGTTCTGCGACAGATTCTGAGCAGTTCTTC. Combining the CDR3 with reference TRBV12-5 and TRBJ2-1 gives the whole variable domain DARVTQTPRHKVTEMGQEVTMRCQPILGHNTVFWYRQTMMQGLELLAYFRNRAPLDDSGMPKDRFSAEMPDATLATLKIQPSEPRDSAVYFCASGSATDSEQFFGPGTRLTVL.

The chain is built from TRBV4-2 and TRBJ1-5; 9 nucleotides match TRBD1. The CDR3 is 18 residues long. Germline CDR1 LGHNA, CDR2 YNFKEQ. V shed 0 bases and J 3 bases; nucleotides not matched to a gene: 9. DNA for the CDR3: TGTGCCAGCAGCCAAGATCAAGGGGGACAGGGTCCCAATCAGCCCCAGCATTTT. Translating it yields CASSQDQGGQGPNQPQHF.

The V call is TRBV6-6, the J call TRBJ1-4, with TRBD1 matching 7 bases. The germline V gene encodes CDR1 MNHNY and CDR2 SVGAGI (reference sequence). The length of the CDR3 is 14 residues. The trim removed 6 bases at V and 6 bases at J, leaving 7 bases unmatched. CDR3 residues: CASRQTGSHEKLFF. CDR3 coding DNA: TGTGCCAGCAGGCAGACAGGGAGTCATGAAAAACTGTTTTTT.

This clone was seen a handful of times. The J gene is TRBJ1-6, the V gene TRBV7-8; the D is unclear. CDR3 length: 13 amino acids. Trimming removed 4 bases from V and 10 bases from J, with 11 bases in between. The germline V gene has CDR1 SGHVS and CDR2 FQNEAQ. CDR3 in DNA: TGTGCCAGCAGCTACCGAGGTAAATCACCCCTCCACTTT. This codes for CASSYRGKSPLHF.

In its sample, this clone was seen once. The CDR3 DNA follows: TGTGCCAGCAGCTTTAGGACAGGGGGCTTTCCGGGGAGCAATCAGCCCCAGCATTTT. Translation gives CASSFRTGGFPGSNQPQHF. The rearrangement links TRBV7-3 to TRBJ1-5; 11 nucleotides agree with TRBD1. The V and J ends lost 3 bases and 1 base, in that order; junction bases with no gene match: 11. This CDR3 has 19 amino acids. The germline gives CDR1 SGHTA, CDR2 FQGTGA. Filled out from reference TRBV7-3 and TRBJ1-5, the complete variable domain reads GAGVSQTPSNKVTEKGKYVELRCDPISGHTALYWYRQSLGQGPEFLIYFQGTGAADDSGLPNDRFFAVRPEGSVSTLKIQRTERGDSAVYLCASSFRTGGFPGSNQPQHFGDGTRLSIL.

The chain is built from TRBV11-2 and TRBJ1-3; D ambiguous. Per germline, CDR1 SGHAT and CDR2 FQNNGV. V lost 4 bases and J lost 8, with 18 bases in between. This CDR3 contains 15 residues. CDR3 amino acids: CASSSRRSKRDTIYF. CDR3 nucleotide sequence: TGTGCCAGCAGCTCAAGACGGTCGAAAAGGGACACCATATATTTT.

The rearrangement uses TRBV5-4 and TRBJ2-3; TRBD2 matches 9 bases. Losses at the gene ends were 4 bases for V and 1 base for J; bases not matched to a gene: 10. CDR1 SGHNT and CDR2 YYREEE come from the germline V gene (reference sequence). The CDR3 sequence is 17 residues long. Written as DNA, the CDR3 is TGTGCCAGCAGCACCAATAGCGGGAGATCAGGCACAGATACGCAGTATTTT. Protein sequence: CASSTNSGRSGTDTQYF.

The rearrangement uses TRBV29-1 and TRBJ2-7; D is undetermined. Germline V gene lookup returns CDR1 SQVTM and CDR2 ANQGSEA. The CDR3 has 12 residues. Trimming stripped 8 bases from V and 0 bases from J, with 11 bases between. In nucleotides, the CDR3 is TGCAGCACCCGGACCGGCTCCTACGAGCAGTACTTC. This codes for CSTRTGSYEQYF.

This clone appeared a single time. The rearrangement uses TRBV19 and TRBJ1-1, with 11 bases fitting TRBD1. The germline CDR1 and CDR2 sequences are LNHDA and SQIVND (reference sequence). The V segment lost 4 bases and the J segment 11 bases; nucleotides outside the gene matches: 12. This CDR3 contains 15 residues. CDR3 DNA sequence: TGTGCCAGTAGTACCACTGGACAGGGGGCTTCGACCGCTTTCTTT. Its protein is CASSTTGQGASTAFF.

V is TRBV7-2 and J is TRBJ2-3; TRBD2 matches at 12 bases. The CDR3 runs to 16 residues. Germline CDR1 reads SGHTA; CDR2 reads FQGNSA. V lost 5 bases and J lost 1; bases outside the gene matches: 4. The CDR3 DNA follows: TGTGCCAGCAGCACGAGACTAGCGGGGGGCACAGATACGCAGTATTTT. Its protein is CASSTRLAGGTDTQYF.

This clone showed up just once. The chain recombines TRBV28 with TRBJ1-1, with unresolved D. The CDR3 consists of 14 residues. V shed 0 bases and J shed 1 base, with 6 bases lying between them. Per the germline V gene, CDR1 is MDHEN and CDR2 is SYDVKM. CDR3 residues: CASSLWQANTEAFF. CDR3 DNA sequence: TGTGCCAGCAGTTTATGGCAAGCGAACACTGAAGCTTTCTTT.

Concerning this clone itself: Different DNA sequences within this sample yield the same CDR3. The chain joins TRBV5-4 to TRBJ2-5, with TRBD2 matching over 9 bases. After removal of 4 bases from V and 5 bases from J, the junction contained 3 bases not matched to a gene. The CDR3 totals 13 residues. The germline V gene encodes CDR1 SGHNT and CDR2 YYREEE (reference sequence). CDR3 nucleotide sequence: TGTGCCAGCAGCCTGGCGGGGGGGGAGACCCAGTACTTC. Its protein product is CASSLAGGETQYF.

The chain joins TRBV28 to TRBJ1-3; a weak D match, TRBD1 (5 bases). Trimming removed 4 bases at V and 2 bases at J, with 9 bases between. This CDR3 is built from 14 residues. Germline V lookup: CDR1 MDHEN, CDR2 SYDVKM. The CDR3 nucleotides are TGTGCCAGCAGTTCCCCAGGGACTGGAAACACCATATATTTT. Protein product: CASSSPGTGNTIYF. Full variable domain (rest looked up from reference TRBV28 and TRBJ1-3): DVKVTQSSRYLVKRTGEKVFLECVQDMDHENMFWYRQDPGLGLRLIYFSYDVKMKEKGDIPEGYSVSREKKERFSLILESASTNQTSMYLCASSSPGTGNTIYFGEGSWLTVV.

The V call is TRBV5-1, the J call TRBJ2-3; tentative D call: TRBD2 (6 bases). The CDR3 has 16 residues. Germline V gene sequence: CDR1 SGHRS, CDR2 YFSETQ. Trimming removed 7 bases at V and 2 bases at J, with 20 bases between. The CDR3 sequence is CASRIGLSGYTDTQYF. The CDR3 DNA is TGCGCCAGCCGGATTGGCCTTAGCGGATACACAGATACGCAGTATTTT. Using reference TRBV5-1 and TRBJ2-3 for the parts outside the CDR3, the full variable domain is KAGVTQTPRYLIKTRGQQVTLSCSPISGHRSVSWYQQTPGQGLQFLFEYFSETQRNKGNFPGRFSGRQFSNSRSEMNVSTLELGDSALYLCASRIGLSGYTDTQYFGPGTRLTVL.

The rearrangement joins TRBV7-8 to TRBJ2-3; a weak D match, TRBD2 (6 bases). In germline, CDR1 is SGHVS, CDR2 FQNEAQ. V dropped 4 bases and J dropped 2 bases, with 10 bases sitting between them. This CDR3 is built from 14 residues. In DNA, the CDR3 is TGTGCCAGCAGCTCCGGGACTCCCACAGATACGCAGTATTTT. Translated, it gives CASSSGTPTDTQYF.

As regards this clone: In the same sample, other DNA sequences code for this CDR3. The chain links TRBV4-1 to TRBJ1-3, with 8 positions matching TRBD1. Trimming removed 1 base from V and 1 base from J; junction bases left unmatched: 12. In germline, CDR1 is MGHRA, CDR2 YSYEKL. The length of the CDR3 is 19 residues. The CDR3 sequence: CASSQGKRLQGESGNTIYF. The CDR3 nucleotides are TGCGCCAGCAGCCAAGGAAAGAGGTTACAGGGGGAATCTGGAAACACCATATATTTT.

On this clone itself: The germline gene is not matched at one end of the junction; a read error may be the cause. The chain couples TRBV5-4 to TRBJ2-7, with 13 bases that match TRBD2. The CDR3 is 16 amino acids. Germline values: CDR1 SGHNT, CDR2 YYREEE (reference sequence). CDR3 region: CASSLGLAGTTNEQYF. The CDR3 DNA follows: TGTGCCAGCAGTTTGGGACTAGCGGGGACCACCAACGAGCAGTACTTC.